The clone carrying this T cell receptor (beta chain) has a handful of counts. This record belongs to a study of blood T cell repertoires in COVID-19. Study summary: Sample material is recorded as cDNA or gDNA derived from T cells, B-cell-depleted T cells, or PBMCs.

Sequencing used immunoSEQ multiplex PCR; TCRdb keeps in-frame clones, though not all of them. The data contain 200,000 to 250,000 clones, roughly 88% of them singletons. The CDR3 is made up of 14 amino acids. V lost 5 bases and J lost 5, with 13 bases in between. The germline V gene has CDR1 SGHTA and CDR2 FQGNSA. V and J are TRBV7-2 and TRBJ2-1; D ambiguous. This TCR was recovered from a man in his fifties or sixties with COVID-19, enrolled during active disease. Sequenced input: peripheral blood. The chain's CDR3 is CASSPRPADNEQFF. In nucleotides, the CDR3 is TGTGCCAGCAGCCCCCGCCCGGCGGACAATGAGCAGTTCTTC.